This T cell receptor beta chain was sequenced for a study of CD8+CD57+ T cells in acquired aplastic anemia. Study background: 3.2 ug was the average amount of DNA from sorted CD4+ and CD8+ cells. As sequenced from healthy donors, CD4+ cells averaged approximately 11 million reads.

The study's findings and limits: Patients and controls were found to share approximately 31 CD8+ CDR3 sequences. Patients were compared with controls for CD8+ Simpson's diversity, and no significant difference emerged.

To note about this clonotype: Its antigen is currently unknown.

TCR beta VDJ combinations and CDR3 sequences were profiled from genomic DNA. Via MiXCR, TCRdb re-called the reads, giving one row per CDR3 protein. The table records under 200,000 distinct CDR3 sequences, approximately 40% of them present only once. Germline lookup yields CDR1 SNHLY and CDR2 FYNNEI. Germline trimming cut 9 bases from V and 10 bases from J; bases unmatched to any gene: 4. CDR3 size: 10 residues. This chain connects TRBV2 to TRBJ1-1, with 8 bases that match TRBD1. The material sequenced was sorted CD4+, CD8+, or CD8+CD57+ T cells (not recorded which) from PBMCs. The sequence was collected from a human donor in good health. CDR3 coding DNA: TGTGCCAGTGAGGACAGGGTAGCTTTCTTT. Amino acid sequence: CASEDRVAFF.